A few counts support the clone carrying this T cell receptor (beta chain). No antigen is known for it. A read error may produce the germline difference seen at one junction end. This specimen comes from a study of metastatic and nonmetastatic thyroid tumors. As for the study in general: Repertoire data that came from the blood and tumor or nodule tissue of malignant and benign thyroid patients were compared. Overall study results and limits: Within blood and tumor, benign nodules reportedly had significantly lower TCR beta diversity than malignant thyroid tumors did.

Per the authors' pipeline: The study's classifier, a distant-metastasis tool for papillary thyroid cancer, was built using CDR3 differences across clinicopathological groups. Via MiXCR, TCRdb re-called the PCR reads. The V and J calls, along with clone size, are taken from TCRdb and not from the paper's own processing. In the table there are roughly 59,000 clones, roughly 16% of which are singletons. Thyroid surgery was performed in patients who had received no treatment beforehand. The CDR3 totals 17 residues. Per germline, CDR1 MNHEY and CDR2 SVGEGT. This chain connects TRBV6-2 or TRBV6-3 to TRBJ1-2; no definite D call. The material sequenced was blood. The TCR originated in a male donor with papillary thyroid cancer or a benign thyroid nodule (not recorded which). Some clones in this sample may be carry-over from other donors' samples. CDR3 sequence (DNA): TGTGCCAGCAGTTACTCGCGCACGAGTGGATTTAACTATTGCTACACCTTC. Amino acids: CASSYSRTSGFNYCYTF.